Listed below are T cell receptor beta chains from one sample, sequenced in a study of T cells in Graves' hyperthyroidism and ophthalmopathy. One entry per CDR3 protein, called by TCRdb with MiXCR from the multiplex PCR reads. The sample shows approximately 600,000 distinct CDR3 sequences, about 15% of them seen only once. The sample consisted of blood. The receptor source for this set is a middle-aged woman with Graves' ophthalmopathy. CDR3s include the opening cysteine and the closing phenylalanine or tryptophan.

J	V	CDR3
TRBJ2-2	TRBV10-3	CAIRGLAGGWTGELFF
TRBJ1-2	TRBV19	CASTRGEGFGYGYTF
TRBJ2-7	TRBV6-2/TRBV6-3	CASIQPGQVVFEQYF
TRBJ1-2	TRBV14	CASSQERGQIYGYTF
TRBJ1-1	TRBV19	CASSNLMDGNTEAFF
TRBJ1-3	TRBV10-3	CAISGGEAPLSGNTIYF
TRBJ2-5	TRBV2	CASSENSKETQYF
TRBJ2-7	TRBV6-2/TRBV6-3	CASSYGRFYEQYF
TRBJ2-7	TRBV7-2	CASSHGPPNEQYF
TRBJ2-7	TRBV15	CATSRDRNRGYEQYF
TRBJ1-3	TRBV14	CASSQVGGNTIYF
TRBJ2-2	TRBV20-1	CSARDLAGGDTGELFF
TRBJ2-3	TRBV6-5	CASSYRASGTDTQYF
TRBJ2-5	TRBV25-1	CASSELRLAEETQYF
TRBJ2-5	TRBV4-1	CASSQWGTGGLETQYF
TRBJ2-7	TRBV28	CASRLSTYEQYF
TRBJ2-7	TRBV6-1	CASNRDREPYEQYF
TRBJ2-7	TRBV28	CASSRSAEDQVGLEQYF
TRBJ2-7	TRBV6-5	CASSFASGTNTYEQYF
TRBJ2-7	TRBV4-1	CASSQQRVAYEQYF
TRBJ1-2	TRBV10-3	CAISDPGPGGYGYTF
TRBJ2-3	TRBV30	CAWSVLAGERAKDTQYF
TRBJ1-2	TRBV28	CASRDSANYGYTF
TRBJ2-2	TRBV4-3	CASSQSPGTGRTGELFF
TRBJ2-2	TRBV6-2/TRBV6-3	CASRGTGNGELFF
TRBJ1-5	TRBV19	CASSRRFSSNQPQHF
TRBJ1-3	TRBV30	CAWSRGTSGNTIYF
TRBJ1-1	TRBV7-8	CASSLIPSGTEAFF
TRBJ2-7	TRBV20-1	CSARVSGSSEQYF
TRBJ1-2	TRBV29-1	CSVGQDGGTGYTF
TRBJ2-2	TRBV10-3	CAISSGGNTGELFF
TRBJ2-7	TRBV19	CASSNQVPYEQYF
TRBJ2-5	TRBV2	CASSEAGNAQTQYF
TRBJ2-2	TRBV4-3	CTSSRDRGTGELFF
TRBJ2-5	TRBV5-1	CASSPGFVETQYF
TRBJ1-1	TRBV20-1	CSAPLTGRTEAFF
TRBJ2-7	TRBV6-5	CASSYPRGDFSYEQYF
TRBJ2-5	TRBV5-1	CASSLELAGLRETQYF
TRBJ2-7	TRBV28	CASSTIDSYEQYF
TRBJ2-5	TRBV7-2	CASSFSSGETQYF
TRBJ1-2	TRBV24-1	CAASVPDINYGYTF
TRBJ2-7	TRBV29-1	CSASSTSAYEQYF
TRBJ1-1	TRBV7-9	CASSLGRMGSAEAFF
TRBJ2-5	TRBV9	CASSHQVAGGAETQYF
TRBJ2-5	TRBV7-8	CASSPKGRQETQYF
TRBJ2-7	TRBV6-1	CASREEREGSEQYF
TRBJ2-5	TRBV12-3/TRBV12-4	CASRLAEETQYF
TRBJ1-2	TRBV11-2	CASSPTTGASNYGYTF
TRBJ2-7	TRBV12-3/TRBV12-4	CASSLRIGYYEQYF
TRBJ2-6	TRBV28	CASRSDIGANVLTF
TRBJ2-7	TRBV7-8	CASSLAQGGYAYEQYF